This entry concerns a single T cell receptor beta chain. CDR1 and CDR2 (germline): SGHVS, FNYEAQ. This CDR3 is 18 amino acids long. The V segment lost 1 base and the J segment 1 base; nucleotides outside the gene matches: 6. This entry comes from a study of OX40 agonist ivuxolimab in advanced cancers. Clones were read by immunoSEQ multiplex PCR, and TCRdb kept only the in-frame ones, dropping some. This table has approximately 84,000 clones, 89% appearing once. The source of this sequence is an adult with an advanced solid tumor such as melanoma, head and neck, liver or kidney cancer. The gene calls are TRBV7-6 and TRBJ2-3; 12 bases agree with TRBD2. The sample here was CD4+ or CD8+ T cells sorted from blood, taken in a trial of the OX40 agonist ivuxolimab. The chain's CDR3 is CASSLGPSGGAGTDTQYF. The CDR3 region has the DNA TGTGCCAGCAGCTTAGGTCCTAGCGGGGGGGCGGGCACAGATACGCAGTATTTT.